These T cell receptor beta chains were read from a single sample in a study of blood T cells in healthy people across ages. TCRdb redid the calling of the 5' RACE reads with MiXCR, one entry per CDR3 protein. This sample carries around 1,000,000 distinct CDR3 sequences, roughly two fifths of them seen once, and the ten largest clones take under 15%. Sequencing was carried out using blood. These receptor sequences come from a man between 18 and 35 years old in good health. The conserved cysteine and the conserved F or W are not part of the CDR3 here. Size is omitted from some rows. Given values are once, few, many or a class for expanded clones.

abundance: NA; j_gene: TRBJ1-4; v_gene: TRBV20-1; CDR3aa: SARTGFMNEKLF
abundance: NA; j_gene: TRBJ2-1; v_gene: TRBV12-3/TRBV12-4; CDR3aa: ASSSTSNNEQF
abundance: NA; j_gene: TRBJ2-1; v_gene: TRBV9; CDR3aa: ASSFWDSNNEQF
abundance: few; j_gene: NA; v_gene: TRBV6-5; CDR3aa: ASTALPETPCEQY
abundance: NA; j_gene: TRBJ1-5; v_gene: TRBV2; CDR3aa: ASSEGQGPQPQH
abundance: NA; j_gene: TRBJ2-1; v_gene: TRBV27; CDR3aa: ASSTGQSSYNEQF
abundance: NA; j_gene: TRBJ1-5; v_gene: TRBV27; CDR3aa: ASSAGTGGNQPQH
abundance: few; j_gene: TRBJ2-3; v_gene: TRBV5-4; CDR3aa: ASSPGPGQGDTQY
abundance: few; j_gene: TRBJ2-1; v_gene: TRBV7-8; CDR3aa: ASSLETGYEQF
abundance: NA; j_gene: TRBJ1-4; v_gene: TRBV20-1; CDR3aa: SAGPGQGAEKLF
abundance: NA; j_gene: TRBJ2-3; v_gene: TRBV7-2; CDR3aa: ASSGRLAGGTQY
abundance: few; j_gene: TRBJ2-3; v_gene: TRBV6-6; CDR3aa: ASERGGATDTQY
abundance: NA; j_gene: NA; v_gene: TRBV6-1; CDR3aa: ASSDGTGYNEQY
abundance: NA; j_gene: TRBJ2-1; v_gene: TRBV3-1; CDR3aa: ASSQDLGQGVNEQF
abundance: NA; j_gene: TRBJ1-6; v_gene: TRBV7-2; CDR3aa: ASSLGAGPDNSPLH
abundance: few; j_gene: TRBJ2-7; v_gene: TRBV7-9; CDR3aa: ASSLEVGLAGQYEQY
abundance: NA; j_gene: TRBJ1-1; v_gene: TRBV7-8; CDR3aa: ASSTLRVVQGSTEAF
abundance: few; j_gene: TRBJ2-1; v_gene: TRBV4-3; CDR3aa: ASSQEVLNPHEQF
abundance: NA; j_gene: TRBJ2-2; v_gene: TRBV5-1; CDR3aa: ASSFRQGSTGELF
abundance: few; j_gene: TRBJ2-7; v_gene: TRBV20-1; CDR3aa: SARGQGEYEQY
abundance: few; j_gene: TRBJ1-5; v_gene: TRBV25-1; CDR3aa: ASSDNRGEYQPQH
abundance: NA; j_gene: TRBJ2-4; v_gene: TRBV13; CDR3aa: ASSYQTGTAAGQY